The source of this T cell receptor beta chain is a study of T cell responses to AZD1222 COVID-19 vaccine. Study-wide results and limits: There were repertoire samples only from the period after the peak T cell response.

Measured with immunoSEQ multiplex PCR; TCRdb has only the in-frame clones, and not every one. This table has around 110,000 clones, more than 85% appearing once. In the case of this clone: The antigen remains undetermined.

Germline V gene sequence: CDR1 SGHTA, CDR2 FQGNSA. V was trimmed by 8 bases and J by 6 bases, leaving 16 bases between them. CDR3 length equals 14 residues. Sequenced material: peripheral blood, taken on day 0 of AZD1222 vaccination. This TCR derives from an adult in good health. V and J are TRBV7-2 and TRBJ2-2; tentative D call: TRBD2 (5 bases). The CDR3 loop reads CASGLEVGAGELFF. The CDR3 DNA reads TGTGCCAGCGGCCTGGAGGTTGGGGCCGGGGAGCTGTTTTTT.